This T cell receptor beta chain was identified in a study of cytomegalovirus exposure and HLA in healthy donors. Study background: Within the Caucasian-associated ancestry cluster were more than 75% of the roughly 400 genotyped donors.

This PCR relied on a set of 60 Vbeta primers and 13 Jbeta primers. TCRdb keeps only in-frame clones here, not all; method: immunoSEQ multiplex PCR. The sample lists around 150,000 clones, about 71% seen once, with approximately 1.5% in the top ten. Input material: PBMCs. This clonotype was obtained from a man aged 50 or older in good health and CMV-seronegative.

The CDR3 sequence is CASSYGLESNTGELFF. Here the CDR3 DNA reads TGTGCCAGTAGTTACGGCCTAGAATCGAACACCGGGGAGCTGTTTTTT. The chain is built from TRBV19 and TRBJ2-2; D gene unclear. There are 16 residues in the CDR3. The ends were cut back, 5 bases at V and 0 bases at J, with 13 bases in the middle. Germline lookup yields CDR1 LNHDA and CDR2 SQIVND (reference sequence).